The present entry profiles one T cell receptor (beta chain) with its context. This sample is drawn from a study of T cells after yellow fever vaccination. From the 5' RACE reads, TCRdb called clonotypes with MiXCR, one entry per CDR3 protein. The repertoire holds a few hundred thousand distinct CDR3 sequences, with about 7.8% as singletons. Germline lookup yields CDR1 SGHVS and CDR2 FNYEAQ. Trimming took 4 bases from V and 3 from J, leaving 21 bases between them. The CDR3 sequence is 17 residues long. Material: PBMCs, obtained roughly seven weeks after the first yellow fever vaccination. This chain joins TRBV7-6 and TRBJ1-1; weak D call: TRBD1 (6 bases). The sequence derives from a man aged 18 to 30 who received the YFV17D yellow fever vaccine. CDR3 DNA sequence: TGTGCCAGCAGCTACAGGGCCGCCGGGCTACGGGACACTGAAGCTTTCTTT. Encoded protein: CASSYRAAGLRDTEAFF.